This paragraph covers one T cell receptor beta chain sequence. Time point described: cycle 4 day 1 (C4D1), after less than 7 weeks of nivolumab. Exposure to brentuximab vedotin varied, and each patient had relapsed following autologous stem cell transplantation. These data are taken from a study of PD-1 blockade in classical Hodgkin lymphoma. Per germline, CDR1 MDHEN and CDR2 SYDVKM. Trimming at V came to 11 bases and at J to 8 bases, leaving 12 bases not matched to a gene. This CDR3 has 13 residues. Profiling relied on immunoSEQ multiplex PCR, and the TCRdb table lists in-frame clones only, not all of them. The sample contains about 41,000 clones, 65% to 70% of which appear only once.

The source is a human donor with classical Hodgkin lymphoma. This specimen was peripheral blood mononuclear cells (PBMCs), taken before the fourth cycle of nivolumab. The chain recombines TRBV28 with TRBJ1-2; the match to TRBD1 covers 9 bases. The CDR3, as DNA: TGTGCCGGCTCCTACAGGGGGCTAGGAGGCTACACCTTC. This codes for CAGSYRGLGGYTF.